These 24 T cell receptor beta chains were sequenced from one sample in a study of tumor-infiltrating lymphocytes in primary liver carcinoma (dated by TCRdb to about 2017). Sequencing was carried out with an Illumina HiSeq 2500. A constant-region primer and ProtoScript II reverse transcriptase were used to reverse-transcribe TCRbeta-specific cDNA from 500 ng total RNA. Construction of the TCRbeta libraries relied on three nested rounds of multiplex PCR, following a slightly modified ARM-PCR procedure. The first two PCR rounds used multiplex TRBV1-TRBV30 forward primers with a Cbeta reverse primer, each for 10 cycles. TCRdb ran its own pipeline on the public reads, namely fastp trimming at Q25 and MiXCR clone calling, and kept in-frame beta chains. When rows share a CDR3 protein, they turn into one entry using the most common DNA and genes. The sample has about 320,000 distinct CDR3 sequences on record, around three fifths of them singletons. The ten top clones hold roughly 9% of the sample.

Blood RNA was extracted from unsorted whole blood with TRIzol reagent; germline DNA came from the DNeasy Blood & Tissue kit. Sequencing was performed on peripheral blood. These receptors were collected from a man in his forties or fifties with primary liver carcinoma and hepatitis B virus infection.

About this clonotype: It may be a read error: a sequence one base away is much more abundant. The genes are TRBV6-2 or TRBV6-3 and TRBJ2-7, with a possible D match to TRBD1 (6 bases). The length of the CDR3 is 14 residues. The germline CDR1 and CDR2 sequences are MNHEY and SVGEGT. CDR3 amino acids: CACSYADRSYEQYF. The CDR3 DNA follows: TGTGCCTGCAGTTACGCGGACAGATCCTACGAGCAGTACTTC.

This clonotype was counted a few times. V gene TRBV27 combines with J gene TRBJ2-6; possible D gene TRBD2, 5 bases. Trimming removed 7 bases at V and 0 bases at J, with 7 bases between. The CDR3 covers 14 residues. CDR1 is MNHEY, CDR2 SMNVEV, per germline (reference sequence). CDR3 sequence: CASKEGSGANVLTF. The CDR3 DNA sequence: TGTGCCAGCAAAGAGGGCTCTGGGGCCAACGTCCTGACTTTC.

The chain joins TRBV29-1 to TRBJ2-1; D is perhaps TRBD2 (5 bases). CDR1 is SQVTM, CDR2 ANQGSEA, per germline. The CDR3 spans 16 residues. V was pared by 4 bases and J by 15 bases, with 31 bases between. CDR3 sequence (DNA): TGCAGCGTTGGGTACAGAGCGGCATCCGCATACAATGGCCGGTTCTTC. This gives the protein CSVGYRAASAYNGRFF.

V usage is TRBV5-1 and J usage is TRBJ1-6; 10 bases are a match to TRBD1. The CDR3 is made up of 14 amino acids. Germline values: CDR1 SGHRS, CDR2 YFSETQ. The junction had 5 bases not matched to a gene; V was cut back by 4 bases and J by 10 bases. As DNA, the CDR3 is TGCGCCAGCAGCCGGGACAGGGGAGAATCACCCCTCCACTTT. Translation gives CASSRDRGESPLHF.

The CDR3 bases are TGTGCCAGCAGTTACTTGTCGGATCGGCCCCAGCATTTT. It yields the protein CASSYLSDRPQHF. The chain uses TRBV6-5 and TRBJ1-5; D is uncertain. The CDR3 runs 13 residues. With 1 base removed from V and 9 bases from J, the gap between germline ends came to 10 bases. Germline V gene data show CDR1 as MNHEY and CDR2 as SVGAGI.

This clonotype appeared a few times. The rearrangement joins TRBV12-3 or TRBV12-4 to TRBJ2-2; 7 bases line up with TRBD1. V lost 5 bases and J lost 4; bases outside the gene matches: 10. CDR3 length equals 16 residues. The CDR3 DNA reads TGTGCCAGCAGTCCCCAGACAGGGTGGGGCACCGGGGAGCTGTTTTTT. This gives the protein CASSPQTGWGTGELFF.

Worth noting for this clonotype: A much larger clone lies a single base off, so this may be a read error. The V and J genes are TRBV4-3 and TRBJ2-3; maybe TRBD1 (6 bases). The CDR3 runs 16 residues. Germline lookup yields CDR1 LGHNA and CDR2 YSLEER. CDR3 sequence (DNA): TGCGCCAGCAGCCAAGACCGACAGGCCTTCACAGATACGCGGTATTTT. It is translated as CASSQDRQAFTDTRYF.

As for this clonotype: Mismatch with germline at one junction end may stem from a read error. The rearrangement uses TRBV6-5 and TRBJ1-2; D is unclear. The CDR3 spans 12 residues. The V gene's germline CDR1 is MNHEY and CDR2 SVGAGI. This CDR3 reads CARSYSGYGYTF. In DNA form, the CDR3 reads TGTGCCAGGAGTTACTCGGGTTATGGCTACACCTTC.

CDR3 DNA: TGTGCCAGCAGCAGAGCAACAGCCTCCTATAGCAATCAGCCCCAGCATTTT. The encoded protein is CASSRATASYSNQPQHF. This chain connects TRBV4-2 to TRBJ1-5, with D unresolved. The CDR3 is 17 amino acids. CDR1 is LGHNA, CDR2 YNFKEQ, per germline. The ends were cut back, 5 bases at V and 0 bases at J, with 17 bases in the middle.

This clonotype was observed a handful of times. Just one base apart from a much larger clone, this may be a read error. V is TRBV6-1 and J is TRBJ1-4, with D hard to call. This CDR3 has 14 residues. Germline CDR1 is MNHNS and CDR2 is SASEGT. Trimming stripped 7 bases from V and 8 bases from J, with 17 bases between. CDR3 nucleotide sequence: TGTGCCAGCAACACAGAGAGAGTTTCGGAAAAACTGTTTTTT. Translation gives CASNTERVSEKLFF.

As for this clonotype: This sequence may be a read error, since a much larger clone differs from it by one base. The V gene is TRBV29-1, the J gene TRBJ2-5; D unclear. Trimming pared 3 bases from V and 1 base from J, leaving 9 bases between. The CDR3 has 13 amino acids. CDR1 SQVTM and CDR2 ANQGSEA come from the germline V gene. The chain's CDR3 is CSVDTIPQETQYF. CDR3 DNA sequence: TGCAGCGTTGACACTATACCCCAAGAGACCCAGTACTTC.

A remark on this clonotype: This could be a read error, since a much larger clone is one nucleotide away. The CDR3 end shows no conserved phenylalanine or tryptophan, and so a read error is likely. The chain combines TRBV6-2 or TRBV6-3 with TRBJ1-5; possible D gene TRBD1, 6 bases. Per the germline V gene, CDR1 is MNHEY and CDR2 is SVGEGT. The CDR3 covers 14 residues. Between the trimmed V and J ends, which lost 6 bases and 6 bases, there was a span of 15 bases. As DNA, the CDR3 is TGTGCCAGCAGGGACCCAGGGGAAGGTCAGCCCCAGCATCTT. Translating it yields CASRDPGEGQPQHL.

This clonotype appeared once. This may arise from a read error, as a much more abundant clone is one base away. The V gene is TRBV6-1, the J gene TRBJ2-1, with 8 nucleotides matching TRBD1. The V segment lost 6 bases and the J segment 8 bases; nucleotides outside the gene matches: 9. CDR3 length: 14 amino acids. Per germline, CDR1 MNHNS and CDR2 SASEGT. In DNA form, the CDR3 reads TGTGCCAGCAGGGACAGGGCGATCGCGGATGAGCAGTTCTTC. It yields the protein CASRDRAIADEQFF.

This clonotype was detected only a few times. This sequence joins TRBV10-3 and TRBJ2-7, with D possibly TRBD2 on 5 matching bases. Per germline, CDR1 ENHRY and CDR2 SYGVKD. V lost 6 bases and J 3 bases, leaving 12 bases between the germline ends. This CDR3 comprises 13 residues. CDR3 DNA sequence: TGTGCCATCAGGCTAGCTGCAAACTACGAGCAGTACTTC. It is translated as CAIRLAANYEQYF.

CDR3 DNA sequence: TGTGCCAGCAGCGAAGGGGGGAAGAAGTCACCCCTCCACTTT. Protein sequence: CASSEGGKKSPLHF. The V and J genes are TRBV25-1 and TRBJ1-6; TRBD1 might be the D (6 bases). The V and J ends lost 6 bases and 10 bases respectively, with 16 bases between them. The CDR3 length is 14 residues. Germline loops: CDR1 MGHDK, CDR2 SYGVNS.

The chain combines TRBV11-2 with TRBJ2-3; D is uncertain. This CDR3 region has 16 residues. Germline assignment: CDR1 SGHAT and CDR2 FQNNGV. V was trimmed by 5 bases and J by 2 bases, leaving 17 bases between them. CDR3 sequence (DNA): TGTGCCAGCAGCCTAGGAACCTCTGCTAACACAGATACGCAGTATTTT. This encodes CASSLGTSANTDTQYF.

This clonotype was observed a single time. This may be a read error: a much more frequent sequence differs by one nucleotide. V and J are TRBV6-1 and TRBJ2-1; D is uncertain. CDR3 length: 15 amino acids. V was pared by 10 bases and J by 3 bases, with 19 bases between. In germline, CDR1 is MNHNS, CDR2 SASEGT. For the CDR3, the DNA is TGTGCCATCACCTACACAGTAATCTTCTACAATGAGCAGTTCTTC. This codes for CAITYTVIFYNEQFF.

The V gene is TRBV28, the J gene TRBJ2-7; D perhaps matches TRBD1 (5 bases). The CDR3 totals 14 residues. From germline, CDR1 is MDHEN and CDR2 SYDVKM. Trimming shortened V by 6 bases and J by 0 bases, and 12 bases separated the two germline ends. This CDR3 reads CASRIQGSSYEQYF. The CDR3, as DNA: TGTGCCAGCAGGATCCAGGGTTCCTCCTACGAGCAGTACTTC. Together with reference TRBV28 and TRBJ2-7, the CDR3 gives the full variable domain: DVKVTQSSRYLVKRTGEKVFLECVQDMDHENMFWYRQDPGLGLRLIYFSYDVKMKEKGDIPEGYSVSREKKERFSLILESASTNQTSMYLCASRIQGSSYEQYFGPGTRLTVT.

The J gene is TRBJ1-1, the V gene TRBV11-2; perhaps TRBD1 as D (5 bases). Germline V CDR1 and CDR2: SGHAT, FQNNGV. This CDR3 has 15 amino acids. Trimming took 6 bases from V and 3 from J, leaving 17 bases between them. The CDR3 spells CASSRDGAEDTEAFF. The CDR3 DNA reads TGTGCCAGCAGTCGGGATGGGGCTGAGGACACTGAAGCTTTCTTT.

The chain combines TRBV12-3 or TRBV12-4 with TRBJ1-1; 8 positions match TRBD1. Trimming removed 3 bases from V and 4 bases from J; junction bases left unmatched: 16. The CDR3 is 18 amino acids. The CDR3 DNA reads as TGTGCCAGCAGTTTTCCCCTCCGGGACAGGCGAAGGAGCACTGAAGCTTTCTTT. As protein: CASSFPLRDRRRSTEAFF.

The gene calls are TRBV6-2 or TRBV6-3 and TRBJ1-1; D not resolved. CDR1 is MNHEY and CDR2 is SVGEGT in the germline V gene. The CDR3 extends over 15 amino acids. Trimming removed 7 bases from V and 2 bases from J, with 17 bases in between. CDR3 loop: CASMTHGRRNTEAFF. CDR3 sequence (DNA): TGTGCCAGCATGACCCATGGAAGGAGAAACACTGAAGCTTTCTTT.

Of note for this clonotype: A much bigger clone sits one base away, suggesting this may be a read error. V usage is TRBV6-6 and J usage is TRBJ2-3; 9 bases agree with TRBD1. Per germline, CDR1 MNHNY and CDR2 SVGAGI (reference sequence). This CDR3 region has 15 residues. The CDR3, as DNA: TGTTCCAGCATTAACCGGGACAGGGGCACAGATACGCAGTATTTT. Amino acid sequence: CSSINRDRGTDTQYF.

The V call is TRBV20-1, the J call TRBJ2-2; 11 bases are shared with TRBD2. The germline gives CDR1 DFQATT, CDR2 SNEGSKA (reference sequence). The CDR3 covers 15 residues. V lost 3 bases to trimming and J lost 7 bases; unmatched junction nucleotides: 7. The CDR3 spells CSASTSGRIIGELFF. The CDR3 nucleotides are TGCAGTGCTAGTACTAGCGGGAGAATAATCGGGGAGCTGTTTTTT.

This clonotype was detected ten times or more. V and J are TRBV6-5 and TRBJ2-7, with TRBD1 identical over 8 bases. Germline V gene data show CDR1 as MNHEY and CDR2 as SVGAGI. CDR3 length: 14 residues. Unmatched junction bases numbered 2, after V lost 4 bases and J lost 0 bases. The CDR3 sequence is CASSSGTGSYEQYF. CDR3 nucleotide sequence: TGTGCCAGCAGTTCCGGGACAGGCTCCTACGAGCAGTACTTC.